The sequence of this TCR beta chain was determined in a study of chemoradiotherapy in HPV16-positive cancers (dated by TCRdb to the early 2020s). Study-wide context: Candidate HPV-specific T-cell clones and common TCR motifs were defined through functional T-cell assays on cells from two HPV16-positive patients. The candidate HPV-specific TCRs and motifs were subsequently tracked in TCR repertoires obtained from some 90 patients with HPV-related cancers. Whether T-cell immunity against the HPV oncoproteins E6 and E7 changes during chemoradiotherapy and whether survival is affected by this immunity were examined in the study.

Repertoires were sampled multiple times during chemoradiotherapy, which allowed clonal expansion in the tumor microenvironment to be followed. The library was built by means of the immunoSEQ multiplex PCR assay. TCRdb obtained this table from immuneACCESS and retained in-frame rearrangements with V and J assigned. These tables miss some clones; where compared with another copy, unresolved V genes account for less than half of the shortfall, and the remainder is unexplained. The sample table lists more than 25,000 clones, 93% of them with a count of one. The ten largest clones capture over 15% of the sample. From its cysteine to its phenylalanine, the CDR3 spans 14 amino acids. Only the CDR3 portion is preserved as DNA: 42 bases, with reading frame beginning at the first base. The germline V gene encodes CDR1 MDHEN and CDR2 SYDVKM. V and J lose 3 bases and 8 bases, and a span of 16 bases separates them.

Regarding this clone: The antigen this receptor binds is unknown. No base quality information exists; no much larger clone differs at one position.

Paper-wide results and their limitations: Improved recurrence-free survival in HPV16-positive patients was associated with expansion of HPV-responsive T cells during chemoradiotherapy. Expansion of candidate HPV-specific clones and E7-related TCR motifs was observed in the tumor microenvironment during treatment, whereas no such expansion was observed for non-HPV-specific T cells. The functional definition of HPV-specific T cells came from only a couple of HPV16-positive patients, and the survival association was reported for HPV16-positive patients.

The sequence links TRBV28 to TRBJ1-2; tentative D gene TRBD1, with 6 bases matching. The receptor comes from a human donor with HPV-associated anogenital cancer. The specimen comprised blood, sampled from a patient who underwent chemoradiotherapy. The CDR3 region: CASSFIPPRGGYTF. The DNA sequence reads TGTGCCAGCAGTTTTATACCCCCCAGGGGAGGCTACACCTTC.